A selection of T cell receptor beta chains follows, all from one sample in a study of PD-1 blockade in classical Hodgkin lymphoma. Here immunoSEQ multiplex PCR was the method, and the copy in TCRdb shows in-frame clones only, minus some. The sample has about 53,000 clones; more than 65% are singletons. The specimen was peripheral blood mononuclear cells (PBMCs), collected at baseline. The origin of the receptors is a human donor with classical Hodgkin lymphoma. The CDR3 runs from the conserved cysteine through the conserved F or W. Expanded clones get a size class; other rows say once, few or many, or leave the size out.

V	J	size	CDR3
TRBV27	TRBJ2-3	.	CASSLLGLLRTPSSTDTQYF
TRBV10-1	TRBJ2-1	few	CASYSGSDLNEQFF
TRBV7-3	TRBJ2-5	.	CASSLYPSGQGETQYF
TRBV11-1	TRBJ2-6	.	CASSLVGLGGAGANVLTF
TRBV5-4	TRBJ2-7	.	CASSNRTSGRQYF
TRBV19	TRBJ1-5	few	CASSPVTGVNQPQHF
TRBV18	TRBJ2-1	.	CASSPRTSVTYNEQFF
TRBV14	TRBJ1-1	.	CASSSQGNTEAFF
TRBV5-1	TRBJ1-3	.	CASSEAAGNTIYF
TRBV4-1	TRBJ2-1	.	CASSLGSSYNEQFF
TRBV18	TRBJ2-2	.	CASSPHPDTGELFF
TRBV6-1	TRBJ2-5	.	CASSEFSQGISRVTQYF
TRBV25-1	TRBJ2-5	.	CASSVRMSGRAPETQYF
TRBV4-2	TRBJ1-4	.	CASSPISGTGSEKLFF
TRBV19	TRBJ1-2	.	CASSITGGKERGYTF
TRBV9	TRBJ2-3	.	CASSVAIADTQYF
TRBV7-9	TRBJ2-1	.	CASSSAWMGEGSYNEQFF
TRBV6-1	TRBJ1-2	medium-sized	CASSSIGPAWSGYTF
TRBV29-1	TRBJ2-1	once	CSVELRQGHEQFF
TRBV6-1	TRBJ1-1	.	CASRGGSWTEAFF
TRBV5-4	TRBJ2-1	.	CASSLGGGAFYNEQFF
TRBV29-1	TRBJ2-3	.	CSVAEASTDTQYF
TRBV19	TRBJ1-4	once	CASIPTGEAEKLFF